These T cell receptor beta chains were read from a single sample in a study of cytomegalovirus exposure and HLA in healthy donors. The method was immunoSEQ multiplex PCR; TCRdb's version includes in-frame clones alone and lacks a portion of them. This sample has some 330,000 clones; roughly 88% occur once, and the top ten carry more than 0.8%. What was sequenced was PBMCs. These receptors all stem from a woman aged 18-29 years in good health and CMV-seronegative. CDR3s include the opening cysteine and the closing phenylalanine or tryptophan. D genes are given only for firm matches. A row's size may be missing; if present it is once, few, many or a size class.

d_call: TRBD2; clone_size: NA; j_call: TRBJ2-7; v_call: TRBV4-1; cdr3_aa: CASSPREAWYYEQYF; cdr3_nt: TGCGCCAGCAGCCCCCGGGAGGCGTGGTACTACGAGCAGTACTTC
d_call: NA; clone_size: NA; j_call: TRBJ2-7; v_call: TRBV5-6; cdr3_aa: CASSREFEQYF; cdr3_nt: TGTGCCAGCAGCCGGGAGTTCGAGCAGTACTTC
d_call: TRBD2; clone_size: NA; j_call: TRBJ2-5; v_call: TRBV5-4; cdr3_aa: CASSRGRAETQYF; cdr3_nt: TGTGCCAGCAGCCGCGGGAGGGCGGAGACCCAGTACTTC
d_call: NA; clone_size: NA; j_call: TRBJ2-7; v_call: TRBV18; cdr3_aa: CASSSPIGNYEQYF; cdr3_nt: TGTGCCAGCTCAAGCCCAATCGGGAACTACGAGCAGTACTTC
d_call: NA; clone_size: NA; j_call: TRBJ2-7; v_call: TRBV2; cdr3_aa: CASSELEGGVDF; cdr3_nt: TGTGCCAGCAGTGAATTGGAGGGCGGGGTGGACTTC
d_call: TRBD2; clone_size: NA; j_call: TRBJ2-1; v_call: TRBV29-1; cdr3_aa: CSVDGLAGGNEQFF; cdr3_nt: TGCAGCGTGGACGGACTAGCGGGAGGCAATGAGCAGTTCTTC
d_call: TRBD2; clone_size: NA; j_call: TRBJ2-5; v_call: TRBV9; cdr3_aa: CASALAGVPEETQYF; cdr3_nt: TGTGCCAGCGCGCTAGCGGGAGTCCCTGAGGAGACCCAGTACTTC
d_call: TRBD2; clone_size: NA; j_call: TRBJ2-1; v_call: TRBV5-6; cdr3_aa: CASSFGTSGSNEQFF; cdr3_nt: TGTGCCAGCAGCTTTGGGACTAGCGGGAGCAATGAGCAGTTCTTC
d_call: NA; clone_size: once; j_call: TRBJ2-5; v_call: TRBV2; cdr3_aa: CASRTSPGEETQYF; cdr3_nt: TGTGCCAGCAGAACCTCACCCGGGGAAGAGACCCAGTACTTC
d_call: NA; clone_size: NA; j_call: TRBJ1-1; v_call: TRBV19; cdr3_aa: CASSGNSNTEAFF; cdr3_nt: TGTGCCAGTAGCGGTAACTCGAACACTGAAGCTTTCTTT
d_call: TRBD2; clone_size: NA; j_call: TRBJ2-3; v_call: TRBV7-2; cdr3_aa: CASSLELATAISTQYF; cdr3_nt: TGTGCCAGCAGCTTAGAACTAGCGACAGCCATAAGTACGCAGTATTTT
d_call: TRBD1; clone_size: NA; j_call: TRBJ1-5; v_call: TRBV5-1; cdr3_aa: CASSAGGANQPQHF; cdr3_nt: TGCGCCAGCAGTGCAGGGGGCGCCAATCAGCCCCAGCATTTT
d_call: NA; clone_size: few; j_call: TRBJ1-1; v_call: TRBV29-1; cdr3_aa: CSVDRNTEAFF; cdr3_nt: TGCAGCGTTGACAGGAACACTGAAGCTTTCTTT
d_call: TRBD2; clone_size: NA; j_call: TRBJ2-1; v_call: TRBV13; cdr3_aa: CASSDGTSGRDNEQFF; cdr3_nt: TGTGCCAGCAGCGACGGGACTAGCGGGAGGGACAATGAGCAGTTCTTC
d_call: NA; clone_size: NA; j_call: TRBJ2-5; v_call: TRBV29-1; cdr3_aa: CSVTASQETQYF; cdr3_nt: TGCAGCGTTACGGCTAGCCAAGAGACCCAGTACTTC
d_call: NA; clone_size: NA; j_call: TRBJ1-1; v_call: TRBV30; cdr3_aa: CASAGYTEAFF; cdr3_nt: TGTGCCTCCGCAGGGTACACTGAAGCTTTCTTT
d_call: TRBD2; clone_size: NA; j_call: TRBJ2-7; v_call: TRBV7-2; cdr3_aa: CASSPRLAHEQYF; cdr3_nt: TGTGCCAGCAGCCCCCGACTAGCCCACGAGCAGTACTTC
d_call: NA; clone_size: NA; j_call: TRBJ1-1; v_call: TRBV25-1; cdr3_aa: CASSLGSMNTEAFF; cdr3_nt: TGTGCCAGCAGCCTAGGCAGCATGAACACTGAAGCTTTCTTT
d_call: NA; clone_size: NA; j_call: TRBJ2-1; v_call: TRBV7-2; cdr3_aa: CASTAGVPYNEQFF; cdr3_nt: TGTGCCAGCACCGCAGGGGTCCCCTACAATGAGCAGTTCTTC
d_call: NA; clone_size: NA; j_call: TRBJ2-5; v_call: TRBV27; cdr3_aa: CASSLFPERFEETQYF; cdr3_nt: TGTGCCAGCAGTTTATTTCCCGAGAGGTTCGAAGAGACCCAGTACTTC
d_call: TRBD2; clone_size: NA; j_call: TRBJ2-7; v_call: TRBV2; cdr3_aa: CASSSSGGRSLQYF; cdr3_nt: TGTGCCAGCAGCTCTAGCGGGGGGAGGAGTCTGCAGTACTTC
d_call: NA; clone_size: NA; j_call: TRBJ2-2; v_call: TRBV27; cdr3_aa: CASRSGDYTGELFF; cdr3_nt: TGTGCCAGCAGATCGGGGGATTACACCGGGGAGCTGTTTTTT
d_call: NA; clone_size: NA; j_call: TRBJ2-3; v_call: TRBV2; cdr3_aa: CASKVDSDTQYF; cdr3_nt: TGTGCCAGCAAGGTAGACTCAGATACGCAGTATTTT
d_call: TRBD1; clone_size: NA; j_call: TRBJ1-2; v_call: TRBV14; cdr3_aa: CASSRDRGLANYGYTF; cdr3_nt: TGTGCCAGCAGCCGAGACAGGGGATTAGCTAACTATGGCTACACCTTC
d_call: TRBD2; clone_size: NA; j_call: TRBJ2-4; v_call: TRBV2; cdr3_aa: CASSAGGAWDIQYF; cdr3_nt: TGTGCCAGCAGTGCGGGGGGGGCCTGGGACATTCAGTACTTC
d_call: TRBD1; clone_size: NA; j_call: TRBJ1-2; v_call: TRBV5-6; cdr3_aa: CASSLRTGPGLFLGYTF; cdr3_nt: TGTGCCAGCAGTTTACGGACAGGGCCAGGACTATTTCTTGGCTACACCTTC
d_call: TRBD1; clone_size: NA; j_call: TRBJ1-1; v_call: TRBV29-1; cdr3_aa: CSAVQGSGTEAFF; cdr3_nt: TGCAGCGCCGTACAGGGGTCGGGTACCGAAGCTTTCTTT
d_call: TRBD1; clone_size: NA; j_call: TRBJ1-2; v_call: TRBV5-6; cdr3_aa: CASSLGQGNYGYTF; cdr3_nt: TGTGCCAGCAGCCTGGGACAGGGTAACTATGGCTACACCTTC
d_call: NA; clone_size: few; j_call: TRBJ2-2; v_call: TRBV21-1; cdr3_aa: CAYQYRDRTNTGELFF; cdr3_nt: TGTGCCTACCAGTACCGGGACAGGACGAACACCGGGGAGCTGTTTTTT
d_call: TRBD1; clone_size: NA; j_call: TRBJ2-7; v_call: TRBV4-1; cdr3_aa: CASSQVRTGAFYEQYF; cdr3_nt: TGCGCCAGCAGCCAAGTCCGGACAGGGGCGTTTTACGAGCAGTACTTC
d_call: NA; clone_size: NA; j_call: TRBJ2-7; v_call: TRBV21-1; cdr3_aa: CASPGPSGSDSEQYF; cdr3_nt: TGTGCCAGCCCTGGCCCTAGCGGGAGCGACAGCGAGCAGTACTTC
d_call: TRBD2; clone_size: NA; j_call: TRBJ2-7; v_call: TRBV6-5; cdr3_aa: CASSPGLAGLYEQYF; cdr3_nt: TGTGCCAGCAGTCCTGGACTAGCGGGTCTCTACGAGCAGTACTTC
d_call: NA; clone_size: NA; j_call: TRBJ2-5; v_call: TRBV7-7; cdr3_aa: CATNPRGETQYF; cdr3_nt: TGTGCTACGAACCCTAGGGGTGAGACCCAGTACTTC
d_call: TRBD1; clone_size: NA; j_call: TRBJ2-2; v_call: TRBV2; cdr3_aa: CASTRGRTGGELFF; cdr3_nt: TGTGCCAGCACTAGGGGGCGGACGGGCGGGGAGCTGTTTTTT
d_call: TRBD2; clone_size: NA; j_call: TRBJ2-2; v_call: TRBV7-2; cdr3_aa: CASSGTSGRAGELFF; cdr3_nt: TGTGCCAGCAGCGGGACTAGCGGGAGGGCTGGGGAGCTGTTTTTT
d_call: NA; clone_size: NA; j_call: TRBJ1-1; v_call: TRBV7-3; cdr3_aa: CASSLERVGTEAFF; cdr3_nt: TGTGCCAGCAGCTTGGAGAGGGTAGGGACTGAAGCTTTCTTT
d_call: TRBD1; clone_size: NA; j_call: TRBJ2-4; v_call: TRBV27; cdr3_aa: CASSPRDRINIQYF; cdr3_nt: TGTGCCAGCAGTCCTCGGGACAGGATAAACATTCAGTACTTC
d_call: NA; clone_size: NA; j_call: TRBJ1-5; v_call: TRBV9; cdr3_aa: CASSVGPGREDQPQHF; cdr3_nt: TGTGCCAGCAGCGTAGGCCCGGGGAGGGAGGATCAGCCCCAGCATTTT
d_call: TRBD2; clone_size: NA; j_call: TRBJ2-1; v_call: TRBV5-6; cdr3_aa: CASSPLAGFNNEQFF; cdr3_nt: TGTGCCAGCAGCCCTCTAGCGGGGTTCAACAATGAGCAGTTCTTC
d_call: TRBD2; clone_size: NA; j_call: TRBJ2-3; v_call: TRBV4-2; cdr3_aa: CASSQDYRLASADTQYF; cdr3_nt: TGTGCCAGCAGCCAAGATTATCGACTAGCATCTGCAGATACGCAGTATTTT
d_call: NA; clone_size: few; j_call: TRBJ2-2; v_call: TRBV11-2; cdr3_aa: CASSFFGELFF; cdr3_nt: TGTGCCAGCAGCTTCTTCGGGGAGCTGTTTTTT
d_call: NA; clone_size: NA; j_call: TRBJ2-2; v_call: TRBV2; cdr3_aa: CASNWRVTGELFF; cdr3_nt: TGTGCCAGCAATTGGCGGGTCACCGGGGAGCTGTTTTTT
d_call: TRBD2; clone_size: few; j_call: TRBJ2-7; v_call: TRBV5-1; cdr3_aa: CASSLEGLASVSPEQYF; cdr3_nt: TGCGCCAGCAGCTTGGAGGGACTAGCCAGTGTTTCTCCCGAGCAGTACTTC
d_call: TRBD2; clone_size: few; j_call: TRBJ2-7; v_call: TRBV2; cdr3_aa: CASSPRLAGYYEQYF; cdr3_nt: TGTGCCAGCAGTCCCCGACTAGCGGGATACTACGAGCAGTACTTC
d_call: NA; clone_size: NA; j_call: TRBJ2-1; v_call: TRBV19; cdr3_aa: CASSIGPSSYNEQFF; cdr3_nt: TGTGCCAGTAGTATAGGCCCGAGCTCCTACAATGAGCAGTTCTTC
d_call: TRBD1; clone_size: NA; j_call: TRBJ2-2; v_call: TRBV2; cdr3_aa: CASIGQGVGGELFF; cdr3_nt: TGTGCCAGCATCGGACAGGGAGTTGGCGGGGAGCTGTTTTTT
d_call: TRBD1; clone_size: NA; j_call: TRBJ2-2; v_call: TRBV28; cdr3_aa: CASSATGGGAGELFF; cdr3_nt: TGTGCCAGCAGTGCGACAGGGGGCGGGGCCGGGGAGCTGTTTTTT
d_call: TRBD2; clone_size: NA; j_call: TRBJ2-7; v_call: TRBV27; cdr3_aa: CASSPTSGRVYEQYF; cdr3_nt: TGTGCCAGCAGTCCGACTAGCGGGAGAGTTTACGAGCAGTACTTC
d_call: NA; clone_size: NA; j_call: TRBJ2-1; v_call: TRBV27; cdr3_aa: CASGPPSGGSSYNEQFF; cdr3_nt: TGTGCCAGCGGTCCCCCCTCCGGCGGAAGCTCCTACAATGAGCAGTTCTTC
d_call: NA; clone_size: NA; j_call: TRBJ2-1; v_call: TRBV19; cdr3_aa: CASRGTAIGSNEQFF; cdr3_nt: TGTGCCAGTAGGGGAACAGCGATCGGGAGCAATGAGCAGTTCTTC
d_call: NA; clone_size: NA; j_call: TRBJ1-1; v_call: TRBV29-1; cdr3_aa: CSASNTEAFF; cdr3_nt: TGCAGCGCCTCTAACACTGAAGCTTTCTTT
d_call: TRBD2; clone_size: NA; j_call: TRBJ2-5; v_call: TRBV5-1; cdr3_aa: CASSPRLAGGQETQYF; cdr3_nt: TGCGCCAGCAGCCCAAGACTAGCGGGAGGGCAGGAGACCCAGTACTTC
d_call: TRBD2; clone_size: NA; j_call: TRBJ2-1; v_call: TRBV6-5; cdr3_aa: CASRQLAGVGEQFF; cdr3_nt: TGTGCCAGCAGACAACTAGCGGGAGTGGGTGAGCAGTTCTTC
d_call: NA; clone_size: NA; j_call: TRBJ1-1; v_call: TRBV23-1; cdr3_aa: CASSQSMTPNTEAFF; cdr3_nt: TGCGCCAGCAGTCAATCGATGACACCGAACACTGAAGCTTTCTTT
d_call: TRBD2; clone_size: NA; j_call: TRBJ2-3; v_call: TRBV4-2; cdr3_aa: CASSQALTAGETTDTQYF; cdr3_nt: TGTGCCAGCAGCCAGGCCCTTACAGCGGGAGAGACGACAGATACGCAGTATTTT
d_call: TRBD1; clone_size: NA; j_call: TRBJ2-7; v_call: TRBV28; cdr3_aa: CASSLAWTGGPYEQYF; cdr3_nt: TGTGCCAGCAGTTTGGCTTGGACAGGGGGCCCCTACGAGCAGTACTTC
d_call: TRBD1; clone_size: NA; j_call: TRBJ1-2; v_call: TRBV6-6; cdr3_aa: CASSYSGQGYGYTF; cdr3_nt: TGTGCCAGCAGTTACTCGGGACAGGGCTATGGCTACACCTTC
d_call: TRBD1; clone_size: NA; j_call: TRBJ2-1; v_call: TRBV4-1; cdr3_aa: CASTSNRGQGGNEQFF; cdr3_nt: TGCGCCAGCACCTCCAACCGGGGACAGGGGGGGAATGAGCAGTTCTTC
d_call: NA; clone_size: NA; j_call: TRBJ2-2; v_call: TRBV27; cdr3_aa: CASSLSRPGSFALFF; cdr3_nt: TGTGCCAGCAGTTTATCCAGGCCGGGGAGTTTTGCCCTGTTTTTT
d_call: TRBD2; clone_size: NA; j_call: TRBJ2-5; v_call: TRBV29-1; cdr3_aa: CSVDGGLAGFLETQYF; cdr3_nt: TGCAGCGTTGATGGAGGACTAGCGGGATTCTTAGAGACCCAGTACTTC